What follows describes a single TCR beta chain. The record originates from a study of cytomegalovirus exposure and HLA in healthy donors. This PCR relied on a set of 60 Vbeta primers and 13 Jbeta primers. Clones were sequenced by immunoSEQ multiplex PCR, and TCRdb holds only the in-frame ones, with some missing. Of more than 150,000 clones listed, roughly 77% are singletons. This clonotype originated in a woman younger than 45 in good health and CMV-seronegative. Material: PBMCs.

The CDR3, as DNA: TGTGCCAGCACCAGTCGCGGTAGTACGCAGTATTTT. Translated, it gives CASTSRGSTQYF. This sequence joins TRBV5-8 and TRBJ2-3; D is uncertain. The CDR3 consists of 12 residues. Trimming left V 6 bases short and J 8 bases short, with 13 bases between. Germline values: CDR1 SGHTS, CDR2 YDEGEE.